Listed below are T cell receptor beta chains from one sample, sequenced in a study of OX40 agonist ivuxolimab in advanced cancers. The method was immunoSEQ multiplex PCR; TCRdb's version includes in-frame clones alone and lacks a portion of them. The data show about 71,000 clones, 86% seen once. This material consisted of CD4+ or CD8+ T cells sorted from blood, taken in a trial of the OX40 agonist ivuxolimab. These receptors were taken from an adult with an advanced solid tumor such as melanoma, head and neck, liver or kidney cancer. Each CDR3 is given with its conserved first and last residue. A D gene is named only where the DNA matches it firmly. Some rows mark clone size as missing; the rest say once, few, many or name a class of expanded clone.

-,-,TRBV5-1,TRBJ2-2,TGCGCCAGCAGCTTGGCAGTAGCTGGTACCGGGGAGCTGTTTTTT,CASSLAVAGTGELFF
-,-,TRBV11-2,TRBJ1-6,TGTGCCAGCAGCTTAAACACTAATTCACCCCTCCACTTT,CASSLNTNSPLHF
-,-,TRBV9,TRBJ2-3,TGTGCCAGCAGCGTAGGGGAGTGGACAACCCGCACAGATACGCAGTATTTT,CASSVGEWTTRTDTQYF
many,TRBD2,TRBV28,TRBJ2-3,TGTGCCAGCAGTGCTCCTAGCGGGCTCACAGATACGCAGTATTTT,CASSAPSGLTDTQYF
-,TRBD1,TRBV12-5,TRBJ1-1,TGTGCTAGTGGTCCTTACAGGGGTAGAGCTTTCTTT,CASGPYRGRAFF
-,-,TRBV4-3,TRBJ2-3,TGCGCCAGCAGCCAAGAAACATCGGCGAATACGCAGTATTTT,CASSQETSANTQYF
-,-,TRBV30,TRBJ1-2,TGTGCCTGGAGTGTAATGGGAGACTATGGCTACACCTTC,CAWSVMGDYGYTF
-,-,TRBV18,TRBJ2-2,TGTGCCAGCTCTCAACCTGAGATTTCCACCGGGGAGCTGTTTTTT,CASSQPEISTGELFF
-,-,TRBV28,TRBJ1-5,TGTGCCAGCGGAAAAATACAGGGTGGGGGTCAGCCCCAGCATTTT,CASGKIQGGGQPQHF
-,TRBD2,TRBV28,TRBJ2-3,TGTGCCAGCAGCCCGACAGCGGGAGGGTTGAGGGATACGCAGTATTTT,CASSPTAGGLRDTQYF
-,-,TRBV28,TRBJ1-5,TGTGCCAGCATCGGGGGGTTGGGCAATCAGCCCCAGCATTTT,CASIGGLGNQPQHF
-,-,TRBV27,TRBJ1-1,TGTGCCAGCAGCCTCCTCCCTCAGGGCCCGAACACTGAAGCTTTCTTT,CASSLLPQGPNTEAFF
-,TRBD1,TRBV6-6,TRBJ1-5,TGTGCCAGCAGTTACCGGGACAGAGATCAGCCCCAGCATTTT,CASSYRDRDQPQHF
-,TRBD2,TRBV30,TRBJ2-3,TGTGCCTGCACAAGCAGGGGATACGGACTAGCGGGAGCAGATACGCAGTATTTT,CACTSRGYGLAGADTQYF
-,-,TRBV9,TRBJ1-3,TGTGCCAGCAGCTTCACAGGGAAAAACACCATATATTTT,CASSFTGKNTIYF
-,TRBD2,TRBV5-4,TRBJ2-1,TGCGCCAGCAGCCAGCTAGCGGGAGCGAATGAGCAGTTCTTC,CASSQLAGANEQFF
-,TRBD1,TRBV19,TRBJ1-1,TGTGCCAGTAGCCAGGGACAGCCAAACACTGAAGCTTTCTTT,CASSQGQPNTEAFF
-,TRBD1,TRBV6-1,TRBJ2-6,TGTGCCAGCAGTGAAAAGGGGGCAGCTGGGGCCAACGTCCTGACTTTC,CASSEKGAAGANVLTF
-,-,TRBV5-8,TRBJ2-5,TGTGCCAGCAGCTTTACGGACACCCAAGAGACCCAGTACTTC,CASSFTDTQETQYF
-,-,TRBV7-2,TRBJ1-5,TGTGCCAGCAGCGAAAGTGGGACGGCCGATCAGCCCCAGCATTTT,CASSESGTADQPQHF
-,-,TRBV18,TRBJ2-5,TGTGCCAGCTCACCCGGAGAGACCCAGTACTTC,CASSPGETQYF
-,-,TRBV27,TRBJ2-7,TGTGCCAGCAGTACCACAGGGCTCTCCTACGAGCAGTACTTC,CASSTTGLSYEQYF
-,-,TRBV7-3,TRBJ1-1,TGTGCCAGCAGCTTAAGGGGCTTGGTTGAAGCTTTCTTT,CASSLRGLVEAFF
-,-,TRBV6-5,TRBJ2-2,TGTGCCAGCAGTTACAGGCTTAACACCGGGGAGCTGTTTTTT,CASSYRLNTGELFF
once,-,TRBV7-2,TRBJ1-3,TGTGCCAGCAGCTTAGGTCCCAGGGGATCTGGAAACACCATATATTTT,CASSLGPRGSGNTIYF
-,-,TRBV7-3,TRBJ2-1,TGTGCCAGCAGCTTAGTGGGAGATCCCTACAATGAGCAGTTCTTC,CASSLVGDPYNEQFF
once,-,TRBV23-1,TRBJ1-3,TGCGCCAGCTCCTCCCCCTCTGGAAACACCATATATTTT,CASSSPSGNTIYF
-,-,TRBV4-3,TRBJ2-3,TGCGCCAGCAGCCAAGATCAGGGGAAAGATACGCAGTATTTT,CASSQDQGKDTQYF
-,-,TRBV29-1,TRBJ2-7,TGCAGCGTTGAGGCGCAGGGATACGAGCAGTACTTC,CSVEAQGYEQYF
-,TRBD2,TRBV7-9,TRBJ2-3,TGTGCCAGCAGCTCACTAGCGCACACAGATACGCAGTATTTT,CASSSLAHTDTQYF
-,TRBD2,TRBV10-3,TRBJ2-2,TGTGCCATCAGGGGTGAGACTAGCGCCGGGGAGCTGTTTTTT,CAIRGETSAGELFF
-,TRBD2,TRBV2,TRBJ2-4,TGTGCCAGCAGATCTAGCGGGAATAAAAACATTCAGTACTTC,CASRSSGNKNIQYF
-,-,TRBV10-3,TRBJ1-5,TGTGCCATCAGTGAGTCGGAGGGGGGAAATCAGCCCCAGCATTTT,CAISESEGGNQPQHF
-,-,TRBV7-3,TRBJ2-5,TGTGCCAGCAGCAAGGGACATCAAGAGACCCAGTACTTC,CASSKGHQETQYF
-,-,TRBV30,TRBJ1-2,TGTGCCTGGAGTGTTCGGGTGATGGGCTACACCTTC,CAWSVRVMGYTF
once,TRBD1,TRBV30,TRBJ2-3,TGTGCCTGGAGGGGACAGGGAACAGATACGCAGTATTTT,CAWRGQGTDTQYF
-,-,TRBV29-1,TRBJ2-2,TGCAGCGTTAGGGGGACGGACACATACACCGGGGAGCTGTTTTTT,CSVRGTDTYTGELFF
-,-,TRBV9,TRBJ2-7,TGTGCCAGCAGCCCGCAGCAAAACTCCTACGAGCAGTACTTC,CASSPQQNSYEQYF
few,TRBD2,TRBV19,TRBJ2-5,TGTGCCAGTAGCCCTGGGGGGGAGAGCGAGACCCAGTACTTC,CASSPGGESETQYF
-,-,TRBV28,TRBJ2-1,TGTGCCAGCACTTCCGGGACATTCTCCTACAATGAGCAGTTCTTC,CASTSGTFSYNEQFF
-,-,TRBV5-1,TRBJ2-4,TGCGCCAGCAGGATGGGAACGGTAAACATTCAGTACTTC,CASRMGTVNIQYF
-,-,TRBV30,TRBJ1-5,TGTGCCTGGACCCAGGGGCGGATTAATCAGCCCCAGCATTTT,CAWTQGRINQPQHF
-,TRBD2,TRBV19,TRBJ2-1,TGTGCCAGTAGTGCGTATAGCGGGCGCTCCTACAATGAGCAGTTCTTC,CASSAYSGRSYNEQFF
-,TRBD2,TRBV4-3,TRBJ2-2,TGCGCCAGCAGCCAGGGCCACAGAGCGGGAGGAGTCGGGGAGCTGTTTTTT,CASSQGHRAGGVGELFF
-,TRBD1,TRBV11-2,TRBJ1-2,TGTGCCAGCAGCGCGGGACAGTCTGGGTATGGCTACACCTTC,CASSAGQSGYGYTF
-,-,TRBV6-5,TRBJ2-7,TGTGCCAGCAGTTACTCCCAGGGTCCCAACGAGCAGTACTTC,CASSYSQGPNEQYF
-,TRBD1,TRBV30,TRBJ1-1,TGTGCCTGGAACGGACAGGCCGTTGAAGCTTTCTTT,CAWNGQAVEAFF
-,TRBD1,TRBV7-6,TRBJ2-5,TGTGCCAGCAGTTGGGGACAGGGGAACCAAGAGACCCAGTACTTC,CASSWGQGNQETQYF
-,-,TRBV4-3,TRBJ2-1,TGCGCCAGCAGCGCCGGATCCAATCGGTTCTTC,CASSAGSNRFF
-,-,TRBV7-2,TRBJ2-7,TGTGCCAGCAGCTTAGGCGGATTCTACGAGCAGTACTTC,CASSLGGFYEQYF
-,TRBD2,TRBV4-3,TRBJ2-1,TGCGCCAGCAGCCAAGATCCTAGCGGGAGGGCGAATGAGCAGTTCTTC,CASSQDPSGRANEQFF
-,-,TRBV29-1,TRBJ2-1,TGCAGCGTTGAAACAGAACGGGGAAGCTCCTACAATGAGCAGTTCTTC,CSVETERGSSYNEQFF
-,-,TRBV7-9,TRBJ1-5,TGTGCCAGCAGCTTAACGGGACTTTTATTCCCCGACAGCAATCAGCCCCAGCATTTT,CASSLTGLLFPDSNQPQHF
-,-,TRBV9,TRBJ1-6,TGTGCCAGCAGCCCAGAGGAACGGCCATATAATTCACCCCTCCACTTT,CASSPEERPYNSPLHF